This T cell receptor (beta chain) was captured by sequencing in a study of blood T cell repertoires in COVID-19. Turning to the study itself: Samples came from the United States, Italy and Spain, spanning acute and convalescent COVID-19.

The method was immunoSEQ multiplex PCR; TCRdb's version includes in-frame clones alone and lacks a portion of them. The sample shows some 300,000 clones, approximately 90% of them seen only once. CDR1 is MNHEY and CDR2 is SMNVEV in the germline V gene (reference sequence). This CDR3 contains 14 residues. The germline V and J ends were trimmed by 4 bases and 6 bases, with 14 bases remaining between them. The chain recombines TRBV27 with TRBJ2-3; perhaps TRBD2 as D (5 bases). The TCR sequence derives from a woman between 45 and 60 years old with COVID-19, enrolled during active disease. Sequencing was done on a sample of peripheral blood. Here the CDR3 DNA reads TGTGCCAGCAGTTATGGCCCCCGCGGGGATACGCAGTATTTT. Translation gives CASSYGPRGDTQYF.